The source of this TCR beta chain is a study of blood T cell repertoires in COVID-19. Across the study: Acute and convalescent COVID-19 specimens originated in the United States, Italy and Spain.

Categorization into cohorts depended on clinical history that participants reported. Exposed participants came across a COVID-19 case within 2 weeks before study entry. The germline gives CDR1 MDHEN, CDR2 SYDVKM. CDR3 length: 17 residues. Trimming removed 4 bases at V and 5 bases at J, with 23 bases between. Study processing details: Amplification of reference gene primers was used by the study to estimate nucleated cell counts. Produced via immunoSEQ multiplex PCR; TCRdb's table is partial and in-frame only. The DNA gave D and trimming, while V, J and clone size come from that table. This sample has 400,000 to 500,000 clones; roughly 88% occur once, and the top ten carry approximately 1.5%.

The source of this sequence is a woman aged 18-29 years who had been exposed to COVID-19. The chain has TRBV28 and TRBJ2-5; perhaps TRBD1 as D (6 bases). The source material was PBMCs or T cells enriched from blood (not recorded which). Here the CDR3 reads CASSYGQTFRGRETQYF. The CDR3 bases are TGTGCCAGCAGTTACGGACAGACTTTCCGGGGAAGGGAGACCCAGTACTTC. Filled out from reference TRBV28 and TRBJ2-5, the complete variable domain reads DVKVTQSSRYLVKRTGEKVFLECVQDMDHENMFWYRQDPGLGLRLIYFSYDVKMKEKGDIPEGYSVSREKKERFSLILESASTNQTSMYLCASSYGQTFRGRETQYFGPGTRLLVL.